Shown below are 28 T cell receptor beta chains from a single sample sequenced in a study of CD8 T cells in ankylosing spondylitis. TCRdb re-derived calls from the 5' RACE reads in MiXCR, one entry per CDR3 protein. The sample shows roughly 90,000 distinct CDR3 sequences, about 7.7% of them seen only once. Sequencing was carried out using blood, either unsorted or a sorted T cell fraction (not recorded which). The receptors shown here come from a male donor with ankylosing spondylitis or in good health (not recorded which).

In its sample, this clonotype was seen once. The chain recombines TRBV13 with TRBJ2-1; TRBD1 is a possible D gene (6 bases). The CDR3 totals 13 residues. Germline loops: CDR1 PRHDT, CDR2 FYEKMQ (reference sequence). V gave up 6 bases and J gave up 9 bases, with 15 bases separating them. The chain's CDR3 is CASRPRGLIEQFF. The CDR3 nucleotides read TGTGCCAGCAGACCCAGGGGCCTCATTGAGCAGTTCTTC.

This clonotype was seen ten or more times. The chain employs TRBV12-3 or TRBV12-4 and TRBJ2-7; D unclear. V was pared by 3 bases and J by 4 bases, with 10 bases between. The CDR3 totals 13 residues. The chain's CDR3 is CASSFKNPYEQYF. The CDR3 coding sequence is TGTGCCAGCAGTTTTAAAAACCCATACGAGCAGTACTTC.

This clonotype came up many times. This sequence joins TRBV20-1 and TRBJ2-2; the match to TRBD2 covers 11 bases. The V segment lost 3 bases and the J segment 4 bases; nucleotides outside the gene matches: 7. Germline V gene data show CDR1 as DFQATT and CDR2 as SNEGSKA (reference sequence). This CDR3 spans 16 amino acids. This CDR3 reads CSASPRTSGSTGELFF. CDR3 DNA: TGCAGTGCTAGCCCCAGAACTAGCGGGAGCACCGGGGAGCTGTTTTTT.

This clonotype came up many times. This rearrangement joins TRBV5-6 to TRBJ1-5, with TRBD1 identical over 8 bases. CDR3 length equals 15 residues. V shed 4 bases, J shed 3 bases, and the junction held 6 bases outside the gene matches. The germline V gene has CDR1 SGHDT and CDR2 YYEEEE. CDR3 protein: CASSGTGMHNQPQHF. The CDR3, as DNA: TGTGCCAGCAGCGGGACAGGAATGCACAATCAGCCCCAGCATTTT.

This clonotype was counted at least ten times. The chain recombines TRBV9 with TRBJ2-1; 11 bases fit TRBD1. Trimming cost V 0 bases and J 9 bases; bases outside gene matches: 5. The CDR3 runs 15 residues. Germline lookup yields CDR1 SGDLS and CDR2 YYNGEE. DNA for the CDR3: TGTGCCAGCAGCGTAGTGGACAGGGGGCTAGGTGAGCAGTTCTTC. It is translated as CASSVVDRGLGEQFF.

The chain uses TRBV7-9 and TRBJ2-7; D remains ambiguous. This CDR3 has 12 amino acids. Trimming took 4 bases from V and 4 from J, leaving 8 bases between them. Germline assignment: CDR1 SEHNR and CDR2 FQNEAQ (reference sequence). CDR3 loop: CASSSLGYEQYF. CDR3 nucleotides: TGTGCCAGCAGCTCGTTGGGGTACGAGCAGTACTTC.

This clonotype was seen repeatedly, ten times or more. This sequence joins TRBV4-2 and TRBJ1-6; D is perhaps TRBD1 (5 bases). V lost 4 bases and J 7 bases, leaving 26 bases between the germline ends. Germline V CDR1 and CDR2: LGHNA, YNFKEQ. The CDR3 spans 19 residues. The CDR3 nucleotides read TGTGCCAGCAGCCCATCGGTCCACCTCTTTGGGGGGTCCAATTCACCCCTCCACTTT. The encoded protein is CASSPSVHLFGGSNSPLHF.

This clonotype was counted at least ten times. This sequence joins TRBV5-5 and TRBJ2-7; TRBD1 might be the D (5 bases). Germline loops: CDR1 SGHKS, CDR2 YYEKEE (reference sequence). The CDR3 covers 15 residues. Trimming took 6 bases from V and 2 from J, leaving 18 bases between them. The CDR3 nucleotides are TGTGCCAGCAACAAGGGGTCGGCCAGGGCCTACGAGCAGTACTTC. It translates to CASNKGSARAYEQYF.

This clonotype was recorded many times. The V gene is TRBV11-2, the J gene TRBJ2-5; D gene uncertain. The V end lost 4 bases, the J end lost 5 bases, and 8 bases lay between the germline ends. The CDR3 consists of 12 residues. Germline V gene lookup returns CDR1 SGHAT and CDR2 FQNNGV. Written as DNA, the CDR3 is TGTGCCAGCAGCTCTACTCGGGAGACCCAGTACTTC. Amino acids: CASSSTRETQYF.

This clonotype was detected ten times or more. This chain uses TRBV20-1 with TRBJ1-2; D call uncertain. In germline, CDR1 is DFQATT, CDR2 SNEGSKA (reference sequence). The CDR3 contains 14 residues. Trimming pared 3 bases from V and 2 bases from J, leaving 13 bases between. CDR3 DNA sequence: TGCAGTGCTAGTTGGGTTCGTGGGAACTATGGCTACACCTTC. Protein sequence: CSASWVRGNYGYTF.

This clonotype has a count of ten or more. The V and J genes are TRBV29-1 and TRBJ2-1; D is perhaps TRBD1 (6 bases). The germline V gene has CDR1 SQVTM and CDR2 ANQGSEA. This CDR3 is built from 14 residues. Trimming cost V 6 bases and J 4 bases, with 16 bases left between them. The CDR3 region is CSVTLRDTYNEQFF. As DNA, the CDR3 is TGCAGCGTCACCCTTCGGGACACTTACAATGAGCAGTTCTTC.

This chain links TRBV5-1 with TRBJ2-2, with TRBD1 matching 7 bases. Losses at the gene ends were 0 bases for V and 4 bases for J; bases not matched to a gene: 9. This CDR3 region has 17 residues. From germline, CDR1 is SGHRS and CDR2 YFSETQ. The DNA of the CDR3 is TGCGCCAGCAGCTTGGCCCGATGGACAGGATCCACCGGGGAGCTGTTTTTT. It specifies CASSLARWTGSTGELFF.

This clonotype came up a few times. The chain uses TRBV2 and TRBJ1-2, with TRBD1 as a possible D gene (5 bases). Germline V gene lookup returns CDR1 SNHLY and CDR2 FYNNEI. The V gene lost 0 bases and the J gene lost 0 bases, with 8 bases spanning the gap. There are 15 residues in the CDR3. CDR3 sequence (DNA): TGTGCCAGCAGTGAAGCGGGGACTTCTAACTATGGCTACACCTTC. It translates to CASSEAGTSNYGYTF.

On this clonotype itself: A read error may explain this, as a much larger clone is one base away. V is TRBV12-3 or TRBV12-4 and J is TRBJ2-2; D uncertain. CDR3 length equals 13 residues. CDR3 sequence: CVSSLFITGELFF. The CDR3 bases are TGTGTCAGCAGTTTATTCATAACCGGGGAGCTGTTTTTT.

This clonotype has just a few counts. The genes are TRBV10-3 and TRBJ1-1; D is undetermined. Germline V lookup: CDR1 ENHRY, CDR2 SYGVKD. V was trimmed by 2 bases and J by 4 bases, leaving 8 bases between them. This CDR3 is 13 amino acids long. CDR3 bases: TGTGCCATCAGTGAGCGACGGTCCACTGAAGCTTTCTTT. Protein sequence: CAISERRSTEAFF.

This clonotype was observed many times. The genes are TRBV10-3 and TRBJ2-3; TRBD2 might be the D (6 bases). Germline V lookup: CDR1 ENHRY, CDR2 SYGVKD. The CDR3 contains 15 residues. V lost 2 bases and J 4 bases, leaving 13 bases between the germline ends. DNA for the CDR3: TGTGCCATCAGTGAGGAGCGTGCGGGGCCAGATACGCAGTATTTT. This gives the protein CAISEERAGPDTQYF.

This clonotype was counted at least ten times. The chain combines TRBV4-1 with TRBJ2-1, with no clear D. With 1 base removed from V and 6 bases from J, the gap between germline ends came to 10 bases. This CDR3 region has 14 residues. CDR1 is MGHRA and CDR2 is YSYEKL in the germline V gene. The CDR3 spells CASSQVSSGNEQFF. The CDR3 DNA follows: TGCGCCAGCAGCCAAGTTTCTAGTGGCAATGAGCAGTTCTTC.

On this clonotype itself: A single base separates this from a much larger clone, so it may be a read error. The J gene is TRBJ2-7, the V gene TRBV19; no clear D gene. CDR3 size: 14 residues. Germline V gives CDR1 LNHDA, CDR2 SQIVND (reference sequence). The CDR3 loop reads CASSIVGSSYEQCF. In DNA form, the CDR3 reads TGTGCCAGTAGTATAGTAGGCAGCTCCTACGAGCAGTGCTTC.

Only a few counts were recorded for this clonotype. The chain has TRBV10-3 and TRBJ2-7, with 12 bases matching TRBD1. Germline lookup yields CDR1 ENHRY and CDR2 SYGVKD. This CDR3 region has 14 residues. With V trimmed by 1 base and J by 6 bases, 1 base remained unmatched. This chain's CDR3 is CAISELGQGAEQYF. The CDR3 nucleotides read TGTGCCATCAGTGAGTTGGGACAGGGGGCCGAGCAGTACTTC.

This clonotype was recorded many times. The chain uses TRBV4-2 and TRBJ2-5; D unresolved. CDR1 and CDR2 from the germline V gene are LGHNA and YNFKEQ. The length of the CDR3 is 12 residues. Trimming stripped 1 base from V and 9 bases from J, with 9 bases between. This chain's CDR3 is CASSQAATPQYF. The DNA of the CDR3 is TGTGCCAGCAGCCAAGCCGCTACTCCCCAGTACTTC.

This clonotype was counted many times. The limits of the CDR3 on the DNA are not certain, so only TCRdb's listed CDR3 is given. The chain joins TRBV6-2 or TRBV6-3 to TRBJ1-1. The CDR3 is 12 residues long, ends included. Germline V gives CDR1 MNHEY, CDR2 SVGEGT. The CDR3 reads CASSSSTERAFF.

This clonotype appeared a few times. V usage is TRBV5-5 and J usage is TRBJ1-1; 8 bases are shared with TRBD1. This CDR3 is built from 13 residues. V dropped 0 bases and J dropped 11; count of bases not matched to a gene: 6. Germline loops: CDR1 SGHKS, CDR2 YYEKEE (reference sequence). The CDR3 DNA reads as TGTGCCAGCAGCTTGGGCGAGGACAGGGACGCTTTCTTT. It codes for CASSLGEDRDAFF.

Many counts were recorded for this clonotype. CDR3 sequence (DNA): TGTGCCAGCAGCCAAGAGTCCGGAGGAGTCAATGAGCAGTTCTTC. Its protein is CASSQESGGVNEQFF. The rearrangement joins TRBV14 to TRBJ2-1, with TRBD2 as a possible D gene (5 bases). CDR3 length: 15 amino acids. Germline assignment: CDR1 SGHDN and CDR2 FVKESK. With 0 bases removed from V and 6 bases from J, the gap between germline ends came to 12 bases.

This clonotype was seen at least ten times. This chain uses TRBV10-1 with TRBJ2-2; 9 bases align to TRBD1. V lost 6 bases to trimming and J lost 6 bases; unmatched junction nucleotides: 8. Germline V gene data show CDR1 as WNHNN and CDR2 as SYGVQD (reference sequence). The CDR3 consists of 15 residues. DNA of the CDR3: TGCGCCAGCAGCACCGGGACAGGGCGGTCCGGGGAGCTGTTTTTT. Translation gives CASSTGTGRSGELFF.

This clonotype was observed at least ten times. The CDR3 bases are TGCGCCAGCAGCTTGGGAGGAGTCGACAATGAGCAGTTCTTC. Protein product: CASSLGGVDNEQFF. This chain joins TRBV5-1 and TRBJ2-1; no clear D gene. This CDR3 comprises 14 residues. With 0 bases removed from V and 5 bases from J, the gap between germline ends came to 9 bases. Germline V lookup: CDR1 SGHRS, CDR2 YFSETQ.

In its sample, this clonotype was seen many times. The chain recombines TRBV18 with TRBJ2-7; tentative D call: TRBD2 (7 bases). The germline V gene has CDR1 KGHSH and CDR2 LQKENI. Trimming removed 6 bases from V and 9 bases from J, with 15 bases in between. The CDR3 extends over 12 amino acids. CDR3 sequence (DNA): TGTGCCAGCTCGCCAGGGGAGGGTTCGCAGTACTTC. As protein: CASSPGEGSQYF.

This clonotype was found many times. Written as DNA, the CDR3 is TGTGCCAGCAGTTTGGACCACATACTACGTAAGGAGCAGTACTTC. Translated: CASSLDHILRKEQYF. The chain combines TRBV6-5 with TRBJ2-7; no definite D call. With 4 bases removed from V and 7 bases from J, the gap between germline ends came to 20 bases. Germline V gene sequence: CDR1 MNHEY, CDR2 SVGAGI. This CDR3 comprises 15 residues.

The sample holds many counts of this clonotype. V is TRBV29-1 and J is TRBJ2-7; D may be TRBD1 or TRBD2 (5 bases each). From germline, CDR1 is SQVTM and CDR2 ANQGSEA. This CDR3 has 15 residues. V lost 4 bases, J lost 7 bases, and 23 bases lay in between. DNA for the CDR3: TGCAGCGTTGGATCCTCAGGGAGACTTTCGCGAGAGCAGTACTTC. This codes for CSVGSSGRLSREQYF.